Listed below are T cell receptor beta chains from one sample, sequenced in a study of T cell changes during pregnancy in multiple sclerosis. Profiled with immunoSEQ multiplex PCR; TCRdb holds only in-frame clones, not every one. This sample has 80,000 or so clones; 85% to 95% occur once, and the top ten carry around 0.91%. Sequenced here: peripheral blood, sampled in the second trimester of pregnancy. The receptors come from a female donor in good health, enrolled as a control in a pregnancy study. Both conserved end residues are trimmed from each CDR3.

v_gene: TRBV27; len: 13; CDR3aa: ASREIAGGPVEQF
v_gene: TRBV28; len: 14; CDR3aa: ASSSPQGQGAETQY
v_gene: TRBV6-1; len: 10; CDR3aa: ASSVDYYEQF
v_gene: TRBV5-8; len: 15; CDR3aa: ASSLADRSILAGELF
v_gene: TRBV10-1; len: 12; CDR3aa: ASSENRLDTEAF
v_gene: TRBV7-2; len: 15; CDR3aa: ASSFNLVGGPGETQY
v_gene: TRBV13; len: 12; CDR3aa: ASSSAGTNYEQY
v_gene: TRBV27; len: 13; CDR3aa: ASRPFGRERGELF
v_gene: TRBV6-4; len: 14; CDR3aa: ASSESSSYSTDTQY
v_gene: TRBV28; len: 15; CDR3aa: ASQPGQGREEVDTQY
v_gene: TRBV5-6; len: 14; CDR3aa: ASSEDRGYNTGELF
v_gene: TRBV7-2; len: 12; CDR3aa: ASSPESGGTEAF
v_gene: TRBV2; len: 14; CDR3aa: ASRPLAILDKDEQF
v_gene: TRBV9; len: 12; CDR3aa: ASSLLQGGNEQF
v_gene: TRBV23-1; len: 16; CDR3aa: ASSQTDGTGSYNYGYT
v_gene: TRBV7-2; len: 14; CDR3aa: ASSLRWGAVFETQY
v_gene: TRBV7-2; len: 11; CDR3aa: ASSFKPGNTIY
v_gene: TRBV4-2; len: 13; CDR3aa: ASSQTSLNTGELF
v_gene: TRBV19; len: 14; CDR3aa: ASSIITGQGRETQY
v_gene: TRBV2; len: 11; CDR3aa: ASSRDPYNEQF
v_gene: TRBV28; len: 12; CDR3aa: ASIEQGGTGELF
v_gene: TRBV7-9; len: 11; CDR3aa: ASSFTQTSGPV
v_gene: TRBV5-1; len: 14; CDR3aa: ASSLGLAGDSYEQY
v_gene: TRBV5-1; len: 12; CDR3aa: ASSLAGSTDTQY
v_gene: TRBV28; len: 12; CDR3aa: ASSAGTGANVLT
v_gene: TRBV2; len: 12; CDR3aa: ASSGDRWSNEQF
v_gene: TRBV29-1; len: 12; CDR3aa: SVDSSGSVNEQF
v_gene: TRBV28; len: 12; CDR3aa: ASSLSGRVNEQF
v_gene: TRBV5-1; len: 13; CDR3aa: ASSGQGHPQETQY
v_gene: TRBV6-5; len: 14; CDR3aa: ASSYSGLAGSDTQY